The 22 T cell receptor beta chains below were found in one sample sequenced in a study of blood T cell repertoires in COVID-19. Libraries were prepared by immunoSEQ multiplex PCR; TCRdb keeps only in-frame clonotypes and omits some of them. The sample has about 80,000 clones, about 86% seen once. The sequencing sample was made of peripheral blood. The receptors shown here come from a man older than 75 with active or convalescent COVID-19.

CDR3 sequence (DNA): TGTGCCTGGAGTCGCGGGCGTCGATCCTACGAGCAGTACTTC. It is translated as CAWSRGRRSYEQYF. The gene calls are TRBV30 and TRBJ2-7, with D possibly TRBD2 on 5 matching bases. Germline CDR1 reads GTSNPN; CDR2 reads SVGIG (reference sequence). V was shortened by 2 bases and J by 1 base, with 12 bases between the two germline ends. This CDR3 region has 14 residues. The full variable domain, rest sourced from reference TRBV30 and TRBJ2-7, is SQTIHQWPATLVQPVGSPLSLECTVEGTSNPNLYWYRQAAGRGLQLLFYSVGIGQISSEVPQNLSASRPQDRQFILSSKKLLLSDSGFYLCAWSRGRRSYEQYFGPGTRLTVT.

The CDR3 protein is CASSQGAESNQPQHF. The CDR3 DNA reads TGTGCCAGTAGTCAGGGGGCGGAAAGCAATCAGCCCCAGCATTTT. The rearrangement uses TRBV19 and TRBJ1-5; 8 nucleotides align to TRBD1. V lost 5 bases to trimming and J lost 1 base; unmatched junction nucleotides: 4. Per germline, CDR1 LNHDA and CDR2 SQIVND (reference sequence). CDR3 length equals 15 residues.

The rearrangement uses TRBV27 and TRBJ1-6, with 8 bases lining up with TRBD1. The V segment lost 7 bases and the J segment 8 bases; nucleotides outside the gene matches: 10. This CDR3 region has 15 residues. In germline, CDR1 is MNHEY, CDR2 SMNVEV (reference sequence). The CDR3 sequence: CASKLLGTGDSPLHF. CDR3 DNA sequence: TGTGCCAGCAAGTTGCTGGGGACAGGCGATTCACCCCTCCACTTT.

This clone occurred once. The chain recombines TRBV10-2 with TRBJ2-7; D not certain. Germline V gene sequence: CDR1 WSHSY, CDR2 SAAADI. The length of the CDR3 is 16 residues. V dropped 0 bases and J dropped 0 bases, with 12 bases sitting between them. Here the CDR3 reads CASSESFYTSSYEQYF. As DNA, the CDR3 is TGCGCCAGCAGTGAGTCATTTTATACGAGCTCCTACGAGCAGTACTTC.

The rearrangement joins TRBV19 to TRBJ1-2; a weak D match, TRBD1 (6 bases). This CDR3 comprises 14 residues. Germline CDR1 reads LNHDA; CDR2 reads SQIVND (reference sequence). V was trimmed by 5 bases and J by 5 bases, leaving 15 bases between them. CDR3 in DNA: TGTGCCAGTAGTTTGGGACACCCGAATTATGGCTACACCTTC. Its translation: CASSLGHPNYGYTF.

The chain links TRBV6-5 to TRBJ2-7; D may be TRBD1 (6 bases). This CDR3 contains 12 residues. V gave up 5 bases and J gave up 5 bases, with 10 bases separating them. CDR1 MNHEY and CDR2 SVGAGI come from the germline V gene. CDR3: CASSTGINEQYF. DNA for the CDR3: TGTGCCAGCAGTACAGGGATCAACGAGCAGTACTTC.

The DNA for the CDR3 is TGTGCCAGCAGCAAACCCGGGGGACAGGGGTACCAAGAGACCCAGTACTTC. Protein sequence: CASSKPGGQGYQETQYF. V gene TRBV21-1 combines with J gene TRBJ2-5; the table's D call of TRBD1 was not tested on the DNA. TRBV21-1 is a documented pseudogene. The length of the CDR3 is 17 residues.

The genes are TRBV11-2 and TRBJ2-1; D remains ambiguous. Between the trimmed V and J ends, which lost 1 base and 6 bases, there was a span of 7 bases. The CDR3 runs to 13 residues. Germline CDR1 reads SGHAT; CDR2 reads FQNNGV. The CDR3 DNA sequence: TGTGCCAGCAGCTTAGGGCGGTTCAATGAGCAGTTCTTC. It codes for CASSLGRFNEQFF.

The V gene is TRBV7-2, the J gene TRBJ2-7; 7 bases are shared with TRBD2. Germline lookup yields CDR1 SGHTA and CDR2 FQGNSA. CDR3 length: 14 amino acids. Germline trimming cut 5 bases from V and 3 bases from J; bases unmatched to any gene: 7. This CDR3 is CASSLRDYYYEQYF. The DNA for the CDR3 is TGTGCCAGCAGCCTCCGGGACTACTACTACGAGCAGTACTTC.

This clone occurred many times. The J gene is TRBJ1-3, the V gene TRBV6-5; no clear D. The germline gives CDR1 MNHEY, CDR2 SVGAGI. The CDR3 loop spans 14 amino acids. Between the trimmed V and J ends, which lost 6 bases and 0 bases, there was a span of 9 bases. The CDR3 here is CASRLMVSGNTIYF. The CDR3 region has the DNA TGTGCCAGCAGACTTATGGTCTCTGGAAACACCATATATTTT.

The count of this clone is one. V is TRBV18 and J is TRBJ2-3, with 8 bases that match TRBD1. Germline CDR1 and CDR2: KGHSH and LQKENI. The CDR3 length is 14 residues. J gave up 3 bases and V 3 bases, and 2 bases lay outside the gene matches. The CDR3 spells CASSPGQGTDTQYF. The CDR3 nucleotides are TGTGCCAGCTCACCCGGACAGGGAACAGATACGCAGTATTTT. The full variable domain, completed using reference TRBV18 and TRBJ2-3, is NAGVMQNPRHLVRRRGQEARLRCSPMKGHSHVYWYRQLPEEGLKFMVYLQKENIIDESGMPKERFSAEFPKEGPSILRIQQVVRGDSAAYFCASSPGQGTDTQYFGPGTRLTVL.

This chain connects TRBV10-3 to TRBJ2-7; 9 nucleotides align to TRBD1. The V and J ends lost 6 bases and 6 bases, in that order; junction bases with no gene match: 9. The CDR3 is made up of 14 amino acids. Looked up from germline, CDR1 is ENHRY and CDR2 is SYGVKD. The CDR3 nucleotides read TGTGCCATCAGGCGGGACAGGGATGGAGCCGAGCAGTACTTC. This codes for CAIRRDRDGAEQYF.

This rearrangement joins TRBV5-6 to TRBJ1-2; D is unclear. V gave up 4 bases and J gave up 3 bases, with 10 bases separating them. The CDR3 length is 13 residues. Germline-derived CDR1 and CDR2 are SGHDT and YYEEEE. The CDR3 nucleotides read TGTGCCAGCAGCCTCGAACGGGACTATGGCTACACCTTC. Its translation: CASSLERDYGYTF.

The genes are TRBV5-6 and TRBJ2-3; 14 nucleotides line up with TRBD2. CDR3 length: 15 residues. Unmatched junction bases numbered 2, after V lost 0 bases and J lost 8 bases. The germline V gene has CDR1 SGHDT and CDR2 YYEEEE. The CDR3 region has the DNA TGTGCCAGCAGCTTGGCTGGGACTAGCGGGAGTACGCAGTATTTT. Residues: CASSLAGTSGSTQYF.

This chain connects TRBV30 to TRBJ1-1, with D maybe TRBD1 (6 bases). The germline CDR1 and CDR2 sequences are GTSNPN and SVGIG (reference sequence). The CDR3 consists of 14 residues. The CDR3 DNA sequence: TGTGTCCTCCTAAGCCGGACAGCGAACACTGAAGCTTTCTTT. Translated: CVLLSRTANTEAFF.

In nucleotides, the CDR3 is TGTGCCAGCAGCTCTACAGTCTCTGGAAACACCATATATTTT. Amino acids: CASSSTVSGNTIYF. V usage is TRBV5-6 and J usage is TRBJ1-3; D ambiguous. The CDR3 loop spans 14 amino acids. The V and J ends lost 3 bases and 0 bases respectively, with 7 bases between them. CDR1 is SGHDT and CDR2 is YYEEEE in the germline V gene.

The CDR3 spells CASSFSGGPYNSPLHF. The CDR3 coding sequence is TGTGCCAGCAGTTTTTCAGGGGGACCCTATAATTCACCCCTCCACTTT. The chain carries TRBV27 and TRBJ1-6; 7 bases align to TRBD1. The CDR3 runs to 16 residues. The J segment lost 2 bases and the V segment lost 3 bases, leaving 4 bases of the junction unmatched. The V gene's germline CDR1 is MNHEY and CDR2 SMNVEV (reference sequence).

This clone was observed once. The chain couples TRBV19 to TRBJ2-3; 7 positions agree with TRBD1. The CDR3 sequence is 14 residues long. Per germline, CDR1 LNHDA and CDR2 SQIVND (reference sequence). V was pared by 7 bases and J by 1 base, with 5 bases of the junction left unmatched. This CDR3 reads CASNRGTGTDTQYF. CDR3 DNA sequence: TGTGCCAGTAACAGAGGGACAGGCACAGATACGCAGTATTTT.

The chain carries TRBV15 and TRBJ2-1, with 15 bases fitting TRBD2. Germline lookup yields CDR1 LNHNV and CDR2 YYDKDF (reference sequence). This CDR3 contains 17 residues. Trimming at V came to 5 bases and at J to 3 bases, leaving 5 bases not matched to a gene. The CDR3 nucleotides read TGTGCCACCAGCGGAGGACTAGCGGGAGGGGTCTACAATGAGCAGTTCTTC. Translating it yields CATSGGLAGGVYNEQFF.

The J gene is TRBJ1-2, the V gene TRBV7-3; TRBD1 might be the D (6 bases). This CDR3 has 14 residues. Germline loops: CDR1 SGHTA, CDR2 FQGTGA. Trimming took off 5 bases at V and 6 bases at J, with 16 bases between the two ends. The CDR3 protein is CASSPIGGAHGYTF. In DNA, the CDR3 is TGTGCCAGCAGCCCAATCGGGGGGGCCCATGGCTACACCTTC.

The chain is built from TRBV6-5 and TRBJ1-4, with a tentative D call TRBD1 (5 bases). CDR3 length: 16 amino acids. The V gene lost 1 base and the J gene lost 4 bases, with 13 bases spanning the gap. Germline CDR1 and CDR2: MNHEY and SVGAGI. The CDR3 protein is CASSYYAGQDNEKLFF. The CDR3 DNA reads TGTGCCAGCAGTTACTACGCAGGGCAGGATAATGAAAAACTGTTTTTT.

V usage is TRBV16 and J usage is TRBJ1-4; the D gene is possibly TRBD1 (5 bases). CDR1 and CDR2 from the germline V gene are KGHSY and FQNENV. Trimming took off 4 bases at V and 5 bases at J, with 17 bases between the two ends. The CDR3 sequence is 16 residues long. The CDR3 sequence: CASSPELAGQNEKLFF. The CDR3 nucleotides are TGTGCCAGCAGCCCGGAACTAGCGGGGCAGAATGAAAAACTGTTTTTT. Drawing the rest from reference TRBV16 and TRBJ1-4, the complete variable domain is GEEVAQTPKHLVRGEGQKAKLYCAPIKGHSYVFWYQQVLKNEFKFLISFQNENVFDETGMPKERFSAKCLPNSPCSLEIQATKLEDSAVYFCASSPELAGQNEKLFFGSGTQLSVL.